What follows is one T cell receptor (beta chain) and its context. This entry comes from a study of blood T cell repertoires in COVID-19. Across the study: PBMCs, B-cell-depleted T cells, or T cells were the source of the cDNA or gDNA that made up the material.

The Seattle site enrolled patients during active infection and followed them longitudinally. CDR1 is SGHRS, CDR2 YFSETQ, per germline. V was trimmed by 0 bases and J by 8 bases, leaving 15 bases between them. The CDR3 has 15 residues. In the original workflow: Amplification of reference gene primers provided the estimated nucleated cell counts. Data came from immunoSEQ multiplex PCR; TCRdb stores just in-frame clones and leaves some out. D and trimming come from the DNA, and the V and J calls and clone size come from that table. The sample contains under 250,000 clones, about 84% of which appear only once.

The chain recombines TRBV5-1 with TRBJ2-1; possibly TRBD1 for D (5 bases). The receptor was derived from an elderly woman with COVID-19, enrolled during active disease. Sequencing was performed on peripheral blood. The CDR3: CASSLEGSPFYEQFF. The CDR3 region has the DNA TGCGCCAGCAGCTTGGAGGGGTCACCATTCTATGAGCAGTTCTTC.